Each of the 8 T cell receptor beta chains below was sequenced from the same sample in a study of CD8 T cells in ankylosing spondylitis. TCRdb re-called the 5' RACE reads with MiXCR, one entry per CDR3 protein. Seen here are about 240,000 distinct CDR3 sequences, approximately 12% observed once, and the top ten hold roughly 6.8%. The sequenced material came from blood, either unsorted or a sorted T cell fraction (not recorded which). These receptors originate from a male donor with ankylosing spondylitis or in good health (not recorded which).

Details on this clonotype: The junction departs from the called germline gene at one end, perhaps through a read error. The rearrangement uses TRBV28 and TRBJ2-3; no clear D. Germline V lookup: CDR1 MDHEN, CDR2 SYDVKM. The length of the CDR3 is 10 residues. The CDR3, as DNA: TGCGCCTCTGCTGTAGATACGCAGTATTTT. Amino acids: CASAVDTQYF.

The chain couples TRBV27 to TRBJ1-1; D is ambiguous. Trimming cost V 0 bases and J 5 bases, with 7 bases left between them. The CDR3 loop spans 13 amino acids. CDR1 is MNHEY and CDR2 is SMNVEV in the germline V gene (reference sequence). The CDR3 region has the DNA TGTGCCAGCAGTTTATCTGCCTGGACTGAAGCTTTCTTT. Encoded protein: CASSLSAWTEAFF.

This clonotype has ten or more counts. The V gene is TRBV7-3, the J gene TRBJ2-1; D remains unclear. Trimming cost V 6 bases and J 7 bases, with 16 bases left between them. Germline V CDR1 and CDR2: SGHTA, FQGTGA. The CDR3 is made up of 14 amino acids. CDR3 nucleotides: TGTGCCAGCAGTCAAGGACCCAATTCGAATGAGCAGTTCTTC. Translating it yields CASSQGPNSNEQFF.

This clonotype was detected many times. This sequence joins TRBV12-3 or TRBV12-4 and TRBJ2-1; D unclear. V was cut by 2 bases and J by 9 bases, with 11 bases left in between. CDR3 length: 13 amino acids. CDR3 nucleotides: TGTGCCAGCAGTTTACAACCTCATGCTGAGCAGTTCTTC. Residues: CASSLQPHAEQFF.

DNA for the CDR3: TGTGCCAGCAGCCCGGGACTGTACTACAATGAGCAGTTCTTC. Translation gives CASSPGLYYNEQFF. The J gene is TRBJ2-1, the V gene TRBV7-2; tentatively, D is TRBD2 (6 bases). This CDR3 contains 14 residues. From germline, CDR1 is SGHTA and CDR2 FQGNSA. Trimming pared 5 bases from V and 3 bases from J, leaving 11 bases between. Based on the CDR3 plus reference TRBV7-2 and TRBJ2-1, the full variable domain is GAGVSQSPSNKVTEKGKDVELRCDPISGHTALYWYRQSLGQGLEFLIYFQGNSAPDKSGLPSDRFSAERTGGSVSTLTIQRTQQEDSAVYLCASSPGLYYNEQFFGPGTRLTVL.

In its sample, this clonotype was seen many times. V gene TRBV20-1 combines with J gene TRBJ2-7; 10 bases match TRBD2. V lost 1 base and J lost 0; bases outside the gene matches: 3. From germline, CDR1 is DFQATT and CDR2 SNEGSKA (reference sequence). The CDR3 runs to 15 residues. The CDR3 DNA reads TGCAGTGCTAGAGGGACTAGCGGATTCTCCTACGAGCAGTACTTC. Translating gives CSARGTSGFSYEQYF.

This clonotype was recorded at least ten times. V usage is TRBV28 and J usage is TRBJ2-7; D not certain. Germline values: CDR1 MDHEN, CDR2 SYDVKM. CDR3 size: 12 residues. The germline V and J ends were trimmed by 8 bases and 3 bases, with 11 bases remaining between them. The CDR3 sequence is CASRRSGYEQYF. As DNA, the CDR3 is TGTGCCAGCCGTAGGTCAGGCTACGAGCAGTACTTC.

The chain combines TRBV4-2 with TRBJ2-7; the D gene is possibly TRBD1 (6 bases). The CDR3 runs 14 residues. The germline V gene has CDR1 LGHNA and CDR2 YNFKEQ. The V end was cut by 2 bases, the J end by 3 bases, with 11 bases between. CDR3 nucleotide sequence: TGTGCCAGCAGCCAACAGGGGAGTATCTACGAGCAGTACTTC. Encoded protein: CASSQQGSIYEQYF.